The source of this T cell receptor (beta chain) is a study of blood T cell repertoires in COVID-19. Study context: Donors in the United States, Italy and Spain gave samples during acute or convalescent COVID-19. In each case, the material was cDNA or gDNA derived from T cells, B-cell-depleted T cells, or PBMCs.

Original handling: Reference gene primer amplification gave estimated nucleated cell counts. Method: immunoSEQ multiplex PCR; TCRdb's copy keeps in-frame clones and lacks some. V, J and clone size are those of that table, while D and trimming were read from the DNA. The data contain tens of thousands of clones, over 80% of them singletons. V shed 2 bases and J shed 0 bases, with 8 bases lying between them. The germline V gene has CDR1 SGHRS and CDR2 YFSETQ. CDR3 length: 15 amino acids. Material for sequencing was peripheral blood. The receptor was derived from a woman of 80 years or more with acute or convalescent COVID-19. V is TRBV5-1 and J is TRBJ2-2; tentative D call: TRBD1 (6 bases). The CDR3 DNA reads as TGCGCCAGCAGCTTAAGGACAGCGAACACCGGGGAGCTGTTTTTT. Amino acid sequence: CASSLRTANTGELFF. Complete variable domain (other parts from reference TRBV5-1 and TRBJ2-2): KAGVTQTPRYLIKTRGQQVTLSCSPISGHRSVSWYQQTPGQGLQFLFEYFSETQRNKGNFPGRFSGRQFSNSRSEMNVSTLELGDSALYLCASSLRTANTGELFFGEGSRLTVL.